This T cell receptor beta chain came from a study of response to subunit inactivated influenza vaccine. Study-wide points: Authors suggested few new T cells are recruited by each seasonal influenza vaccination.

Only a few counts were recorded for this clonotype. What it binds is not known. TCRdb re-called the RT-PCR reads with MiXCR, one entry per CDR3 protein. Here the sample spans roughly 500,000 distinct CDR3 sequences, approximately 15% being singletons. CDR1 is SGHTA, CDR2 FQGNSA, per germline. The V gene lost 1 base and the J gene lost 2 bases, with 9 bases spanning the gap. The CDR3 contains 15 residues. Specimen: CD4+ T cells sorted from PBMCs, collected roughly 24 months after vaccination. The origin of this receptor is a man aged 45 to 70 who received an inactivated influenza vaccine. The chain links TRBV7-2 to TRBJ2-1, with a possible D match to TRBD1 (6 bases). CDR3 region: CASSLDRAPYNEQFF. CDR3 sequence (DNA): TGTGCCAGCAGCTTAGACAGGGCACCCTACAATGAGCAGTTCTTC.